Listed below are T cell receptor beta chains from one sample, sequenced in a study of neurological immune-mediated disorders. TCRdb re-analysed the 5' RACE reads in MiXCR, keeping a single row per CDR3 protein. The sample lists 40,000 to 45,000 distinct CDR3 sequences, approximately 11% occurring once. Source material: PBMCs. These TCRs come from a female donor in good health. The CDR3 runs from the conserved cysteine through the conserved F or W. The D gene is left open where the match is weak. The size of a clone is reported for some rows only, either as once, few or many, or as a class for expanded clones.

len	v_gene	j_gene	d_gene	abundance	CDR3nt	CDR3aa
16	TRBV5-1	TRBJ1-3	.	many	TGCGCCAGCAGCCCCGGATTCCCGAGCTCTGGAAACACCATATATTTT	CASSPGFPSSGNTIYF
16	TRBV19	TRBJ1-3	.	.	TGTGCCAGTAGTATTCGGACAGCTCCTTCTGGAAACACCATATATTTT	CASSIRTAPSGNTIYF
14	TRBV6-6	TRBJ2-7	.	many	TGTGCCAGCACCCCCCCGGGGCAGAAGTACGAGCAGTACTTC	CASTPPGQKYEQYF
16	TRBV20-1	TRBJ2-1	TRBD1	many	TGCAGTGCTTGCGAACTTGGGACAGGGCGAGTGGAGGAGCAGTTCTTC	CSACELGTGRVEEQFF
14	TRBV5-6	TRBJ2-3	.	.	TGTGCCAGCAGCCGAGACGCTCTCGGCCATACGCAGTATTTT	CASSRDALGHTQYF
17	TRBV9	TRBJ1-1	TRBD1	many	TGTGCCAGCAGCGTAGCTCCAGGGGGATTTGGTCGCACTGAAGCTTTCTTT	CASSVAPGGFGRTEAFF
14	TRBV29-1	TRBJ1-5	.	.	TGCAGCGTGGGGGTGGGTGGGGGCAATCAGCCCCAGCATTTT	CSVGVGGGNQPQHF
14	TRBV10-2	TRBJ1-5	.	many	TGCGCCAGCAGTGAAGTTAATGGCAATCAGCCCCAGCATTTT	CASSEVNGNQPQHF
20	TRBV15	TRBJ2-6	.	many	TGTGCCACCAGCAGATTTCCATCAACCGGGGTAGTTTTTGGGGCCAACGTCCTGACTTTC	CATSRFPSTGVVFGANVLTF
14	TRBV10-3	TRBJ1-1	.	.	TGTGCCATCAGTGACGGGGGTATTATGACTGAAGCTTTCTTT	CAISDGGIMTEAFF
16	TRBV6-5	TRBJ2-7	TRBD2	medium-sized	TGTGCCAGCAGTATCGGACGACTAGCGGGAGGTCGCGAGCAGTACTTC	CASSIGRLAGGREQYF
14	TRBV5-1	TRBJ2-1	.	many	TGCGCCAGCGCGAGGGAGAGCTCCTACAATGAGCAGTTCTTC	CASARESSYNEQFF
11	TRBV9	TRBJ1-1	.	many	TGTGCCAGCGGCGTGGGGCCTGAAGCTTTCTTT	CASGVGPEAFF
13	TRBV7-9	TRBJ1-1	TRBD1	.	TGTGCCAGCAGCACCCGGGACAGGTCTTCAGCTTTCTTT	CASSTRDRSSAFF
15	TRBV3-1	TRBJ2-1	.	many	TGTGCCAGCAGCCAATATTCCGGGACATACAATGAGCAGTTCTTC	CASSQYSGTYNEQFF
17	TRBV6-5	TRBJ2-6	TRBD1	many	TGTGCCAGCAGTTACGAGGGACAGGGGGCTGGGGCCAACGTCCTGACTTTC	CASSYEGQGAGANVLTF
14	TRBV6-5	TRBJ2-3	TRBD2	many	TGTGCCAGCGGGCGGGGGGGCCGGGCAGATACGCAGTATTTT	CASGRGGRADTQYF
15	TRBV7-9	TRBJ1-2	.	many	TGTGCCAGCAGCCCCCCGGGCGGAACTAACTATGGCTACACCTTC	CASSPPGGTNYGYTF
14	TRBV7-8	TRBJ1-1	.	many	TGTGCCAGCAGCTTAGGGCCCCGGGACGCCCCAGCTTTCTTT	CASSLGPRDAPAFF
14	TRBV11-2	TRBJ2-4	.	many	TGTGCCAGCAGCCCGGGGCCACCGGGAAACATTCAGTACTTC	CASSPGPPGNIQYF
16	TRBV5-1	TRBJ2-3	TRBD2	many	TGCGCCAGCAGCTTGGGCGGTAGCGGGGGTTCAGATACGCAGTATTTT	CASSLGGSGGSDTQYF
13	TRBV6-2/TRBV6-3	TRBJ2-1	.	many	TGTGCCAGCAGCCGGAGCTCCTACAATGAGCAGTTCTTC	CASSRSSYNEQFF
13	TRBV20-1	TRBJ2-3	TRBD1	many	TGCAGTGCCTACCGGCAGGGGGCGGATACGCAGTATTTT	CSAYRQGADTQYF
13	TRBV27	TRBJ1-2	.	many	TGTGCCAGCAGCCGTGCAGTGAACTATGGCTACACCTTC	CASSRAVNYGYTF
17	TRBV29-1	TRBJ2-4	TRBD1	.	TGCAGCGTTGTATCATTGGGGACAGGGGTTGCCAAAAACATTCAGTACTTC	CSVVSLGTGVAKNIQYF
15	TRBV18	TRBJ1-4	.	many	TGTGCCAGCTCTGAGGGGTACGCAACTAATGAAAAACTGTTTTTT	CASSEGYATNEKLFF
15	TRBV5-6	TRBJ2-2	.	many	TGTGCCAGCAGCTTGCGGGGGCTCAACACCGGGGAGCTGTTTTTT	CASSLRGLNTGELFF
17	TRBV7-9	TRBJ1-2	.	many	TGTGCCAGCAGCGTAGGCGTCGGGGTGGGTCTTAACTATGGCTACACCTTC	CASSVGVGVGLNYGYTF
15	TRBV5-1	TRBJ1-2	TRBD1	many	TGCGCCAGCAGCTTCCGGGACAGGGGCACTATGGGCTACACCTTC	CASSFRDRGTMGYTF
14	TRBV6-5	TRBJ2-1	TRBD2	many	TGTGCCAGCCGGGGAGGGCCGGCAGACAATGAGCAGTTCTTC	CASRGGPADNEQFF
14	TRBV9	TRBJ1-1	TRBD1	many	TGTGCCAGCAGCCTCGGACAGGGTGACACTGAAGCTTTCTTT	CASSLGQGDTEAFF
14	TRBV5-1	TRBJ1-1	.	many	TGCGCCAGCAGCCCGATAACTGGGAACACTGAAGCTTTCTTT	CASSPITGNTEAFF
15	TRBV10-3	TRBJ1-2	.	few	TGTGCCATCAGTGGCTATCTGGGCTCTAACTATGGCTACACCTTC	CAISGYLGSNYGYTF
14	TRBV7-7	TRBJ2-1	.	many	TGTGCTAGCAGCCGGACTGAAATAAACAATGAGCAGTTCTTC	CASSRTEINNEQFF
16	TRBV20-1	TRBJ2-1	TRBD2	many	TGCAGTGCTAGTAGACTAGCGGGGGGGCGCTACAATGAGCAGTTCTTC	CSASRLAGGRYNEQFF
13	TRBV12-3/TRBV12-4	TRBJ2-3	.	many	TGTGCCAGCAGTTTCGAGGGAGCAGATACGCAGTATTTT	CASSFEGADTQYF
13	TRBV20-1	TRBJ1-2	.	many	TGCAGTGCTAGAGTAACAGGGCCCTATGGCTACACCTTC	CSARVTGPYGYTF
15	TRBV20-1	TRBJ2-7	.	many	TGCAGTGCTAGTGACCGGGTGGAAGGGACCTACGAGCAGTACTTC	CSASDRVEGTYEQYF
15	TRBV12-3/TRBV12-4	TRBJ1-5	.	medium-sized	TGTGCCAGCAGTAGGACGGAGGTTAGCAATCAGCCCCAGCATTTT	CASSRTEVSNQPQHF
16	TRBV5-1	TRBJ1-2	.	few	TGCGCCAGCAGCTTGTCTGGGGCGGGAAGAACGACTGGCTACACCTTC	CASSLSGAGRTTGYTF
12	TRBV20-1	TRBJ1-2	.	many	TGCAGTGCTAGAAACATGGACTATGGCTACACCTTC	CSARNMDYGYTF
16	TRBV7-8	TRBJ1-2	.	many	TGTGCCAGCAGCTCCAACCCCCAGTCTAATAACTATGGCTACACCTTC	CASSSNPQSNNYGYTF
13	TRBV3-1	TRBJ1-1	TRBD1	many	TGTGCCAGCAGCCTGACAGGGAAAGGTGAAGCTTTCTTT	CASSLTGKGEAFF
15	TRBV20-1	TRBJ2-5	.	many	TGCAGTGCCCCAGCCCGGTGGGGCGGACAAGAGACCCAGTACTTC	CSAPARWGGQETQYF
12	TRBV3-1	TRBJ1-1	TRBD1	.	TGTGCCAGCATCCTAGGGACAGGGGGGGCTTTCTTT	CASILGTGGAFF
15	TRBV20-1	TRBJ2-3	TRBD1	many	TGCAGTGCTAGCAGGACAGGGGGGGCCACAGATACGCAGTATTTT	CSASRTGGATDTQYF
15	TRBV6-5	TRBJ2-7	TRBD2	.	TGTGCCAGCAGTTACGGGAGCGGGGGGGCCTACGAGCAGTACTTC	CASSYGSGGAYEQYF
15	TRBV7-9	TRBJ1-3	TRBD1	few	TGTGCCAGCAGCTTCGGACAGGGGTCGGGAAACACCATATATTTT	CASSFGQGSGNTIYF
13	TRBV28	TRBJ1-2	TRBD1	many	TGTGCCAGCAGTTCCCAGGGGGCCTATGGCTACACCTTC	CASSSQGAYGYTF
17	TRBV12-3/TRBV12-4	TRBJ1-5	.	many	TGTGCCAGCAGTCCTCTGGACAGCCAATATAGCAATCAGCCCCAGCATTTT	CASSPLDSQYSNQPQHF
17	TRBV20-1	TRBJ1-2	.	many	TGCAGTGCTAGAGATGGATTGGAGACAGCCAAGTTCTATGGCTACACCTTC	CSARDGLETAKFYGYTF
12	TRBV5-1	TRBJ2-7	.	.	TGCGCCAGCAGCTTGCCGTCGTACGAGCAGTACTTC	CASSLPSYEQYF